These 15 T cell receptor beta chains were all obtained from the same sample, sequenced in a study of Ad26.COV2.S vaccination and SARS-CoV-2 variants. The treatment was: roughly 19 received Ad26.COV2.S at low or high dose, single or two shots; several received placebo; per-sample allocation not given. Day 63 following the first vaccine or placebo injection was when the samples were taken. Clones were read by immunoSEQ multiplex PCR, and TCRdb kept only the in-frame ones, dropping some. The data contain 250,000 or so clones, around 90% of them singletons. Sequenced material: peripheral blood, taken in a trial of Ad26.COV2.S vaccine versus placebo. The receptors come from a person aged 18-60 years who received the Ad26.COV2.S COVID-19 vaccine or a placebo.

The chain uses TRBV4-3 and TRBJ2-5; no reliable D call. Per germline, CDR1 LGHNA and CDR2 YSLEER. This CDR3 comprises 13 residues. V lost 1 base, J lost 4 bases, and 7 bases lay in between. CDR3 sequence: CASSQGLVETQYF. The CDR3 DNA sequence: TGCGCCAGCAGCCAAGGGCTAGTAGAGACCCAGTACTTC.

V is TRBV7-3 and J is TRBJ1-1; D is undetermined. CDR3 length equals 15 residues. From germline, CDR1 is SGHTA and CDR2 FQGTGA. The ends were cut back, 2 bases at V and 3 bases at J, with 13 bases in the middle. The CDR3 sequence is CASSLGPLPHTEAFF. The DNA for the CDR3 is TGTGCCAGCAGCTTAGGGCCCCTACCCCACACTGAAGCTTTCTTT.

The gene calls are TRBV29-1 and TRBJ2-1; 8 bases match TRBD2. Germline V gene data show CDR1 as SQVTM and CDR2 as ANQGSEA. The CDR3 has 13 amino acids. V lost 4 bases to trimming and J lost 7 bases; unmatched junction nucleotides: 6. CDR3 in DNA: TGCAGCGTTGTAGTAGCGGGAATAAATGAGCAGTTCTTC. Translated: CSVVVAGINEQFF.

This chain connects TRBV12-3 or TRBV12-4 to TRBJ2-5, with D possibly TRBD2 on 5 matching bases. Trimming took 7 bases from V and 5 from J, leaving 8 bases between them. CDR3 size: 11 residues. CDR3 DNA: TGTGCCAGCACCCGCGGGGAGACCCAGTACTTC. Encoded protein: CASTRGETQYF.

The CDR3 sequence is CASSLGLAGGEETQYF. The CDR3, as DNA: TGCGCCAGCAGCTTGGGTCTAGCGGGGGGAGAAGAGACCCAGTACTTC. The rearrangement uses TRBV5-1 and TRBJ2-5, with 11 bases identical to TRBD2. Germline V CDR1 and CDR2: SGHRS, YFSETQ. This CDR3 region has 16 residues. J was trimmed by 3 bases and V by 0 bases; bases with no gene match: 4.

The V and J genes are TRBV7-2 and TRBJ1-2; the D is unclear. The CDR3 has 13 residues. Trimming took 4 bases from V and 3 from J, leaving 9 bases between them. Germline CDR1 is SGHTA and CDR2 is FQGNSA. The CDR3 loop is CASSSALDYGYTF. The CDR3 nucleotides are TGTGCCAGCAGCTCCGCCCTAGACTATGGCTACACCTTC.

This sequence joins TRBV7-6 and TRBJ1-4; 7 positions agree with TRBD1. The CDR3 is 17 amino acids. Looked up from germline, CDR1 is SGHVS and CDR2 is FNYEAQ. V shed 5 bases and J 2 bases; nucleotides not matched to a gene: 11. DNA for the CDR3: TGTGCCAGCAGCCGCCGGGGGGACAGATATACTAATGAAAAACTGTTTTTT. Protein sequence: CASSRRGDRYTNEKLFF.

This clone showed up just a few times. The chain recombines TRBV7-7 with TRBJ2-2; 7 bases line up with TRBD2. V lost 5 bases to trimming and J lost 0 bases; unmatched junction nucleotides: 3. Germline V lookup: CDR1 SSHAT, CDR2 FNYEAQ (reference sequence). This CDR3 is 15 amino acids long. The CDR3 sequence is CASSPSGANTGELFF. CDR3 in DNA: TGTGCCAGCAGCCCTAGCGGAGCGAACACCGGGGAGCTGTTTTTT.

This sequence joins TRBV7-3 and TRBJ2-1; maybe TRBD2 (6 bases). This CDR3 is built from 13 residues. The ends were cut back, 5 bases at V and 8 bases at J, with 13 bases in the middle. Germline loops: CDR1 SGHTA, CDR2 FQGTGA. This chain's CDR3 is CASSMTRVDEQFF. CDR3 nucleotide sequence: TGTGCCAGCAGCATGACTAGGGTGGATGAGCAGTTCTTC.

The chain is built from TRBV27 and TRBJ2-5, with 12 bases matching TRBD2. The germline V gene encodes CDR1 MNHEY and CDR2 SMNVEV (reference sequence). The V segment lost 6 bases and the J segment 5 bases; nucleotides outside the gene matches: 7. The CDR3 spans 15 residues. The CDR3 nucleotides read TGTGCCAGCAGATCCCTAGCGGGGGGGAAGGAGACCCAGTACTTC. Translating it yields CASRSLAGGKETQYF.

This chain links TRBV15 with TRBJ1-1; no definite D call. Trimming cost V 3 bases and J 0 bases, with 8 bases left between them. In germline, CDR1 is LNHNV, CDR2 YYDKDF (reference sequence). This CDR3 has 14 residues. The CDR3 sequence: CATSRFILNTEAFF. The CDR3 nucleotides are TGTGCCACCAGCAGGTTTATATTGAACACTGAAGCTTTCTTT. Complete variable domain (other parts from reference TRBV15 and TRBJ1-1): DAMVIQNPRYQVTQFGKPVTLSCSQTLNHNVMYWYQQKSSQAPKLLFHYYDKDFNNEADTPDNFQSRRPNTSFCFLDIRSPGLGDTAMYLCATSRFILNTEAFFGQGTRLTVV.

The V gene is TRBV7-9, the J gene TRBJ2-7, with D tentatively TRBD1 (5 bases). CDR1 is SEHNR, CDR2 FQNEAQ, per germline (reference sequence). The CDR3 extends over 14 amino acids. Trimming cost V 5 bases and J 2 bases, with 13 bases left between them. The CDR3 region has the DNA TGTGCCAGCAGCAAAGAGACAGCCCCCTACGAGCAGTACGTC. It is translated as CASSKETAPYEQYV.

The genes are TRBV2 and TRBJ2-5, with 10 bases that match TRBD2. V lost 10 bases and J lost 5; bases outside the gene matches: 16. This CDR3 is built from 16 residues. CDR1 and CDR2 (germline): SNHLY, FYNNEI. The CDR3 loop is CANSGGHDQGRETQYF. The CDR3 DNA follows: TGTGCCAATAGCGGGGGGCACGACCAAGGGAGGGAGACCCAGTACTTC.

V is TRBV5-6 and J is TRBJ2-5, with 10 bases aligning to TRBD1. This CDR3 is 15 amino acids long. V lost 4 bases to trimming and J lost 2 bases; unmatched junction nucleotides: 5. Germline CDR1 and CDR2: SGHDT and YYEEEE. This CDR3 reads CASSPDRGIQETQYF. The CDR3 DNA is TGTGCCAGCAGCCCGGACAGGGGGATTCAAGAGACCCAGTACTTC.

This CDR3 reads CASRTTGINQPQHF. CDR3 in DNA: TGTGCCAGCAGAACTACAGGGATCAATCAGCCCCAGCATTTT. V is TRBV6-5 and J is TRBJ1-5, with a weak D call TRBD1 (6 bases). Deletions cut 6 bases from V and 3 bases from J, with 12 bases between. CDR1 and CDR2 (germline): MNHEY, SVGAGI. CDR3 length equals 14 residues.